This T cell receptor beta chain was captured in a study of OX40 agonist ivuxolimab in advanced cancers. Study overall: The group had a mean age of about 65 years, ranged from roughly 23 to 85, and was roughly 83% male.

This clone appeared once. The method was immunoSEQ multiplex PCR; TCRdb's version includes in-frame clones alone and lacks a portion of them. There are roughly 73,000 clones in the sample; under 90% occur only once, and 2% to 3% lies in the top ten. Specimen: CD4+ or CD8+ T cells sorted from blood, collected in a trial of the OX40 agonist ivuxolimab. The TCR comes from an adult with an advanced solid tumor such as melanoma, head and neck, liver or kidney cancer.

For the CDR3, the DNA is TGTGCCTGGAGTCCAGGGGGTCAGAACTATGGCTACACCTTC. Its protein is CAWSPGGQNYGYTF. J is TRBJ1-2 and V is TRBV30; 7 bases map to TRBD1. CDR1 and CDR2 from the germline V gene are GTSNPN and SVGIG (reference sequence). CDR3 size: 14 residues. With V trimmed by 2 bases and J by 2 bases, 5 bases remained unmatched.